Listed here are 4 T cell receptor beta chains from one sample, sequenced in a study of blood T cell repertoires in COVID-19. Profiled with immunoSEQ multiplex PCR; TCRdb holds only in-frame clones, not every one. The data hold roughly 240,000 clones, with 70% to 90% observed a single time. Input material: peripheral blood. All receptors derive from a man aged 55 to 70 who had recovered from COVID-19.

This clone has only a few counts. V usage is TRBV6-2 or TRBV6-3 and J usage is TRBJ1-5; TRBD1 matches 7 bases. Germline CDR1 and CDR2: MNHEY and SVGEGT. This CDR3 is built from 14 residues. V lost 2 bases and J lost 4; bases outside the gene matches: 2. The DNA for the CDR3 is TGTGCCAGCAGTTACCCGGGACAGAATCAGCCCCAGCATTTT. It codes for CASSYPGQNQPQHF.

This chain connects TRBV18 to TRBJ2-5; 12 bases match TRBD1. Germline CDR1 is KGHSH and CDR2 is LQKENI. J lost 1 base, V lost 6 bases, and 3 bases had no gene match. CDR3 length: 15 amino acids. The CDR3 DNA follows: TGTGCCAGCTCCGAGGGACAGGGGGCCCAAGAGACCCAGTACTTC. It specifies CASSEGQGAQETQYF.

This chain links TRBV7-8 with TRBJ1-2; D might be TRBD1 (5 bases). The ends were cut back, 8 bases at V and 12 bases at J, with 25 bases in the middle. This CDR3 region has 14 residues. The V gene's germline CDR1 is SGHVS and CDR2 FQNEAQ. The CDR3 DNA sequence: TGTGCCAGCGAGGATGGGGGGGGAAAGGGGCTACACACCTTC. It is translated as CASEDGGGKGLHTF.

The gene calls are TRBV6-5 and TRBJ2-1; 12 nucleotides agree with TRBD2. The germline V gene encodes CDR1 MNHEY and CDR2 SVGAGI. V was pared by 6 bases and J by 12 bases, with 12 bases of the junction left unmatched. The CDR3 contains 15 residues. The chain's CDR3 is CASRGLAGSAGGQFF. The CDR3 nucleotides read TGTGCCAGCAGAGGACTAGCGGGATCGGCGGGGGGGCAGTTCTTC.